This TCR beta chain was obtained from a study of T-cell reconstitution after alpha-beta-depleted transplantation in children. Unique molecular identifiers were used in preparing the TCRbeta library. In TCRdb, the PCR reads were re-called with MiXCR into one record per CDR3 protein. Of 500,000 to 650,000 distinct CDR3 sequences listed, around 13% are singletons. This clonotype turned up a few times. This CDR3 is built from 17 residues. V gave up 5 bases and J gave up 3 bases; unmatched junction bases: 8. The sequences come from PBMCs, mostly from graft donor cells, collected 360 days after TCRalphabeta/CD19-depleted stem cell transplant. This receptor was taken from a male patient aged 10 to 17 who had a stem cell transplant for acute myeloid leukemia, so the T cells may come from the graft donor. The V gene is TRBV12-3 or TRBV12-4, the J gene TRBJ2-2, with 11 bases aligning to TRBD1. The CDR3 sequence: CASSHPWDRGDTGELFF. The DNA for the CDR3 is TGTGCCAGCAGTCACCCCTGGGACAGGGGGGACACCGGGGAGCTGTTTTTT.